What follows is one TCR beta chain and its context. Using immunoSEQ multiplex PCR, the repertoire was profiled, and TCRdb retains in-frame clones only, with some absent. Among roughly 2.1 million clones listed, 85% to 95% were seen once. The sample comes from a study of shared clonotypes between healthy human individuals. The CDR3 has 15 amino acids. Trimming removed 6 bases from V and 6 bases from J, with 21 bases in between. Per germline, CDR1 MNHEY and CDR2 SVGAGI. As defined, naive CD8 cells were CD45RO-negative and positively selected for CCR7, with terminally differentiated effector memory CD45RA+ cells excluded.

This TCR came from a young man in good health. Some clones in this sample may be carry-over from other donors' samples. This chain connects TRBV6-5 to TRBJ2-7, with D perhaps matching TRBD1 (5 bases). Sequencing was carried out using naive CD8+ T cells from PBMCs. This CDR3 is CASSPTNPRVSEQYF. CDR3 bases: TGTGCCAGCAGCCCAACTAATCCCAGGGTCAGCGAGCAGTACTTC.